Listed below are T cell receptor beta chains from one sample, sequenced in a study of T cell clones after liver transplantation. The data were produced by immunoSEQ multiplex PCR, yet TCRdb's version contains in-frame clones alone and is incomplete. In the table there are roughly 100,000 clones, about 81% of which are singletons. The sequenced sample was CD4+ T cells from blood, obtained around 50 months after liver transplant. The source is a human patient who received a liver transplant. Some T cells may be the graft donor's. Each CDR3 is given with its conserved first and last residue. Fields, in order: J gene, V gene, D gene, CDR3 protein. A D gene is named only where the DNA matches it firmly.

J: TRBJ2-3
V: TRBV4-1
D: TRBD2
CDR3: CASSFSGTSGGADTQYF

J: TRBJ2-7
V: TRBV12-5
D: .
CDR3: CASGLGQNEGTYEQYF

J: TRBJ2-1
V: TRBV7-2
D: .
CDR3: CASSSTIRDTNEQFF

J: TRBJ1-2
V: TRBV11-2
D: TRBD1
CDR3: CASSPGQGLYYGYTF

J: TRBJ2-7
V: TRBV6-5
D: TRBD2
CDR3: CASSSGGSGRSEQYF

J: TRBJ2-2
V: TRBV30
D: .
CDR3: CAWSDRGELFF

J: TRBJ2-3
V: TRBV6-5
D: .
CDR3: CASSYSRFSGTDTQYF

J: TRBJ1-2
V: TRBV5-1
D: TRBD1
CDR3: CASTPGQGNGYTF

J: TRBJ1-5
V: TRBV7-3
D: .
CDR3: CASSLRGDSNQPQHF

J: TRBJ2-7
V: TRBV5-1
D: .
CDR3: CASSLGSWGTEQYF

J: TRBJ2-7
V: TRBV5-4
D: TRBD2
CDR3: CASSPGLAGFEQYF

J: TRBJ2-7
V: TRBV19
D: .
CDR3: CASSTRQDLRYF

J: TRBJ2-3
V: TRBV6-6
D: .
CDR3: CASSYTAPSTDTQYF

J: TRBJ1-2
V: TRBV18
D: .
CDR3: CASSLAANYGYTF

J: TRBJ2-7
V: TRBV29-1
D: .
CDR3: CSVGTDEQYF

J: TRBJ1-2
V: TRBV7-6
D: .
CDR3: CASSLNRDNYGYTF

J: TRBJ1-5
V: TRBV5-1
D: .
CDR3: CASSLGGGPLSNQPQHF

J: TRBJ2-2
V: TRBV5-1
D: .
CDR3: CASSLDGQGPRELFF

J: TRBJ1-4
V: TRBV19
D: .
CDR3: CASSAYRVGDEKLFF

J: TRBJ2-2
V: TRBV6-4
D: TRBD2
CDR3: CATSRAGDPRELFF

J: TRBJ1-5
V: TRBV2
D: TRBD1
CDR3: CASSFTGAIGNQPQHF

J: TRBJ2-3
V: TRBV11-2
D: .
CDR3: CASTHRGTGSTDTQYF

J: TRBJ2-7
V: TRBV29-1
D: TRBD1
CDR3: CSVGQVSYEQYF

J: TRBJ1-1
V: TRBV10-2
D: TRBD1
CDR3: CASSSTGGTEAFF

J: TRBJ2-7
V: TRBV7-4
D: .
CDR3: CASSLVVGDYEQYF

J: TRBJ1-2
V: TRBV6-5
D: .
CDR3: CASSYGGAANYGYTF

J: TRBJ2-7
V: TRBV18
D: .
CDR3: CASSPEQGSYEQYF

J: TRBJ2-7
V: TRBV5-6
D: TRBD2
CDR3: CASSFLAGSSYEQYF

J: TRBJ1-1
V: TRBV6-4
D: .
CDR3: CASSEAQNTEAFF

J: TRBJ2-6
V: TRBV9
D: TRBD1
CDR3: CASSVGFGTGFSGANVLTF

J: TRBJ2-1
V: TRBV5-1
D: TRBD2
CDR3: CASSLGLAGAYNEQFF

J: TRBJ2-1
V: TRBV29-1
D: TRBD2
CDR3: CSEQTGLAGGLSEQFF

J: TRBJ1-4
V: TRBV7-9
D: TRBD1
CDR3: CASSLGDRTNEKLFF

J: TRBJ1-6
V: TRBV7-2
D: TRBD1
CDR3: CASSPGTVLSSYNSPLHF

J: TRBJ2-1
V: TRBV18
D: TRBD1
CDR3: CASSRQGGNEQFF

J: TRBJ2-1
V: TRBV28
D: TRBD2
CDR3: CASRPRTSGRAHEQFF

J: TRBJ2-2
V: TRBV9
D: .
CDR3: CASSVVTGNTGELFF

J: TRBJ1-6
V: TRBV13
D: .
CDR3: CASSSSSGGSNSPLHF

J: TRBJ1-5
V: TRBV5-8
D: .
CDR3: CASSRGKGPKNNQPQHF

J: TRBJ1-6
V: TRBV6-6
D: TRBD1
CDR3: CASNSQGGVGSPLHF

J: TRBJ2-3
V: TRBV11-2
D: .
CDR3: CASRTERGTDTQYF

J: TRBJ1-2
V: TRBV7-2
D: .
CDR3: CASSPQAHLGYTF

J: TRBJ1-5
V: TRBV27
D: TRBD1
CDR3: CASKVRGTNQPQHF

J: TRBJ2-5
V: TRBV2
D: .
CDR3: CASSEWETQYF

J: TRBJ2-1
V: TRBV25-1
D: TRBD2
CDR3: CASSDSGRRDEQFF

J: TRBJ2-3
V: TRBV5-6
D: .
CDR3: CASSLARGLAQDTQYF

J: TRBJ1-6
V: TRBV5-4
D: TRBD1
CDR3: CASSLNRGINSPLHF

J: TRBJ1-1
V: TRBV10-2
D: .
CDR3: CATREGFGTEAFF

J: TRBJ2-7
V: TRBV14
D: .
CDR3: CASSSYISYEQYF